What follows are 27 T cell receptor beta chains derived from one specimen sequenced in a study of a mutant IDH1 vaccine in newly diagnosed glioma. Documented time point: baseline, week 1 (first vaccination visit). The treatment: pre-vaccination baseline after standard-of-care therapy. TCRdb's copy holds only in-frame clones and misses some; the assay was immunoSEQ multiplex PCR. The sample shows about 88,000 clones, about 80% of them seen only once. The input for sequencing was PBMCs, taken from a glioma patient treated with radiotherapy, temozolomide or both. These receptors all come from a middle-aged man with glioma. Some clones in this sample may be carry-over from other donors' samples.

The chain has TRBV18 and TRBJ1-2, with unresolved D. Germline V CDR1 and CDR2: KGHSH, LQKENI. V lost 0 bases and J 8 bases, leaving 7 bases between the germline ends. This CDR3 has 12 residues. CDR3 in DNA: TGTGCCAGCTCACCACCGTTAGCGGGCTACACCTTC. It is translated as CASSPPLAGYTF.

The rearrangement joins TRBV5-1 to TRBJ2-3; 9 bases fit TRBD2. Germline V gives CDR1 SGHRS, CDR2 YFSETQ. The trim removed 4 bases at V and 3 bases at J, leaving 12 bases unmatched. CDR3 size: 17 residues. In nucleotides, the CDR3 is TGCGCCAGCAGCCTATTACCTTTGCGGGGGGGAACAGATACGCAGTATTTT. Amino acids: CASSLLPLRGGTDTQYF. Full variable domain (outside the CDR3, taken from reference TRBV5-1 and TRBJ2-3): KAGVTQTPRYLIKTRGQQVTLSCSPISGHRSVSWYQQTPGQGLQFLFEYFSETQRNKGNFPGRFSGRQFSNSRSEMNVSTLELGDSALYLCASSLLPLRGGTDTQYFGPGTRLTVL.

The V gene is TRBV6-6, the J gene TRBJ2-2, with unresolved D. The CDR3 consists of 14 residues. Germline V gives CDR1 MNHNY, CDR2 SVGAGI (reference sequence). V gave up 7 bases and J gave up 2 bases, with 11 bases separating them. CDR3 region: CASMGSGNTGELFF. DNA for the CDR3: TGTGCCAGCATGGGTTCAGGCAACACCGGGGAGCTGTTTTTT.

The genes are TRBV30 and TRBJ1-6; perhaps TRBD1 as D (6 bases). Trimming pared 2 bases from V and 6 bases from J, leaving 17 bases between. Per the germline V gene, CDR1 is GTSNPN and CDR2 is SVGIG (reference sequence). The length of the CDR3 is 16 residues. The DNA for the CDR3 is TGTGCCTGGAGTTCCCAGGGCAGGGGCCGTAATTCACCCCTCCACTTT. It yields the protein CAWSSQGRGRNSPLHF.

CDR3 residues: CASSYLRGSYEQYF. CDR3 bases: TGTGCCAGCAGTTACCTCAGGGGTTCCTACGAGCAGTACTTC. The V gene is TRBV6-5, the J gene TRBJ2-7; TRBD1 might be the D (6 bases). Per germline, CDR1 MNHEY and CDR2 SVGAGI. This CDR3 has 14 amino acids. V was cut by 2 bases and J by 1 base, with 9 bases left in between.

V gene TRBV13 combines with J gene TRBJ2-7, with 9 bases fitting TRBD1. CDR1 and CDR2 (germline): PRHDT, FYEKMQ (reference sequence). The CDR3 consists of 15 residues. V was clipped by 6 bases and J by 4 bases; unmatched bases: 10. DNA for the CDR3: TGTGCCAGCAGTACCGCGGGACAGGGTGAATACGAGCAGTACTTC. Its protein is CASSTAGQGEYEQYF.

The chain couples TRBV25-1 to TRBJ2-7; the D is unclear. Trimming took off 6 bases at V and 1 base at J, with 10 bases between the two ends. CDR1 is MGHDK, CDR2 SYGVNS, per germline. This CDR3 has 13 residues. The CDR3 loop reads CASRWGPSYEQYF. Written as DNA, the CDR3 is TGTGCCAGCAGATGGGGTCCTTCCTACGAGCAGTACTTC.

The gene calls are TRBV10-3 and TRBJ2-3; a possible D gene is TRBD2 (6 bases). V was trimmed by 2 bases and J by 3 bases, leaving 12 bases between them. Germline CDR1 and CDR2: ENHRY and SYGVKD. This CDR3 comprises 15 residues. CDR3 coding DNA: TGTGCCATCAGTGAGATGGAGGGCCTTACAGATACGCAGTATTTT. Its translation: CAISEMEGLTDTQYF.

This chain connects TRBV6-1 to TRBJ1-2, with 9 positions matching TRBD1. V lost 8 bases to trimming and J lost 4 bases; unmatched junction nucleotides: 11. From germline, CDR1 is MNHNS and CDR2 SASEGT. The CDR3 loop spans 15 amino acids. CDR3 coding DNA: TGTGCCAGCGTTCGACAGGGGGTAGATTCCTATGGCTACACCTTC. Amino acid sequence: CASVRQGVDSYGYTF.

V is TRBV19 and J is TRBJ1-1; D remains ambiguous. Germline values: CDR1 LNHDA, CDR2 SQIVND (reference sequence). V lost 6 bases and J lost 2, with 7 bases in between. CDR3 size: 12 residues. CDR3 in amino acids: CASRDSNTEAFF. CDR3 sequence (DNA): TGTGCCAGTAGAGACTCTAACACTGAAGCTTTCTTT.

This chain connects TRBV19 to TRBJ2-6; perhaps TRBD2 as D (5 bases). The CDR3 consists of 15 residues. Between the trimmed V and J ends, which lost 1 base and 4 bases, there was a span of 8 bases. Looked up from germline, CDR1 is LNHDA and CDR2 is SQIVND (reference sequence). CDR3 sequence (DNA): TGTGCCAGTAGTATAGTGGGGAGAGGGGCCAACGTCCTGACTTTC. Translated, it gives CASSIVGRGANVLTF.

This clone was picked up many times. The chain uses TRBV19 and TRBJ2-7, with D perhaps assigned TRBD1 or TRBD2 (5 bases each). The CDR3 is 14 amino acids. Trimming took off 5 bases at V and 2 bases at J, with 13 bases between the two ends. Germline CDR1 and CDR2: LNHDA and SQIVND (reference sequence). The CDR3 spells CASSGTGTAYEQYF. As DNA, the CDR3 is TGTGCCAGTAGTGGAACCGGGACGGCCTACGAGCAGTACTTC.

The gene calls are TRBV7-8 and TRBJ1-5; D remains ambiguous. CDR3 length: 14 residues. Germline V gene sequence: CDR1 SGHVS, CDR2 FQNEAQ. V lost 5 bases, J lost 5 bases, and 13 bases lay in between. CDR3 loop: CASSLGPIDQPQHF. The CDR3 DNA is TGTGCCAGCAGCCTCGGACCGATCGATCAGCCCCAGCATTTT.

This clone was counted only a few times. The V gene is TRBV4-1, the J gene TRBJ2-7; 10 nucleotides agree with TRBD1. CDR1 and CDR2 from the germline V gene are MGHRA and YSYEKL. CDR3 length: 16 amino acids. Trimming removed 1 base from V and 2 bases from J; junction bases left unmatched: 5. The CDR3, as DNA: TGCGCCAGCAGCCAAGTCTTCGGACAGGGGGCCTACGAGCAGTACTTC. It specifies CASSQVFGQGAYEQYF.

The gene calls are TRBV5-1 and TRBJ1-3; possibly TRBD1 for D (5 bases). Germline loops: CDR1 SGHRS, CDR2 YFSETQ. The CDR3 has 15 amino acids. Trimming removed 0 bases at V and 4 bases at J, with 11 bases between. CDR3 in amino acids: CASSLEAGPGNTIYF. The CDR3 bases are TGCGCCAGCAGCTTGGAAGCGGGGCCCGGAAACACCATATATTTT.

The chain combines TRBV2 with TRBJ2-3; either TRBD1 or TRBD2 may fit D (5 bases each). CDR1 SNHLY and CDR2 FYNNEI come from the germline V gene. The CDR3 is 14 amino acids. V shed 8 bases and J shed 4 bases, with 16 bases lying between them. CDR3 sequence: CASGYGATADTQYF. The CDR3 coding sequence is TGTGCCAGCGGCTACGGGGCCACAGCAGATACGCAGTATTTT.

The CDR3 nucleotides read TGTGCCAGCACCAGACAGGGGGCGCGGGGCTACACCTTC. Translated, it gives CASTRQGARGYTF. The rearrangement joins TRBV6-5 to TRBJ1-2; 10 nucleotides line up with TRBD1. The V gene's germline CDR1 is MNHEY and CDR2 SVGAGI. This CDR3 has 13 amino acids. V lost 7 bases to trimming and J lost 8 bases; unmatched junction nucleotides: 7.

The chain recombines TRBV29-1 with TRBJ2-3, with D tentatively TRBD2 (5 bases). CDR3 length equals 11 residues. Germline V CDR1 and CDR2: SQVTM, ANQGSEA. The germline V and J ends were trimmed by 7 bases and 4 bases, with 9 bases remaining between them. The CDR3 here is CSAAGADTQYF. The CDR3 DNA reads TGCAGCGCCGCCGGGGCAGATACGCAGTATTTT.

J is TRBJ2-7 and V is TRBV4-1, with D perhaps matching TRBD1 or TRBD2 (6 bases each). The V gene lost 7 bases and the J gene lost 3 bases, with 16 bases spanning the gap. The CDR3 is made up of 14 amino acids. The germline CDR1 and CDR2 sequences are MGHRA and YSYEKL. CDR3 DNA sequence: TGCGCCAGCACCCCCCAACAGGGACTCTACGAGCAGTACTTC. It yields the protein CASTPQQGLYEQYF.

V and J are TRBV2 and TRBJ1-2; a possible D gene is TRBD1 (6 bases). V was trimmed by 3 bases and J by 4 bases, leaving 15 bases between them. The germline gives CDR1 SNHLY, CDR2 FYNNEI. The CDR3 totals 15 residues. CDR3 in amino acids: CASSDWGAKSYGYTF. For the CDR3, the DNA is TGTGCCAGCAGTGACTGGGGGGCTAAATCCTATGGCTACACCTTC.

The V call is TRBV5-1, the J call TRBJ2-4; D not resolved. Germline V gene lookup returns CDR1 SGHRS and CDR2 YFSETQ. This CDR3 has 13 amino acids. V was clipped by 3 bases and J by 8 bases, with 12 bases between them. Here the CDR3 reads CASSSSDMDIQYF. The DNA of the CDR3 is TGCGCCAGCAGCTCCTCAGACATGGACATTCAGTACTTC.

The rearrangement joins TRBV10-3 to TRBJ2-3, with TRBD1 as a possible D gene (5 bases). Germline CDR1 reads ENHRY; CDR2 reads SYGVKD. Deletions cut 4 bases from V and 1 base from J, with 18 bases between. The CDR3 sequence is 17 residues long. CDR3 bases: TGTGCCATCAGTGCCCTTTCGGCAGGGCAAGGCACAGATACGCAGTATTTT. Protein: CAISALSAGQGTDTQYF.

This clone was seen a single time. The CDR3 DNA follows: TGTGCCACCCGGACGGGAGGAGATTCACCCCTCCACTTT. Amino acid sequence: CATRTGGDSPLHF. The J gene is TRBJ1-6, the V gene TRBV13; no firm D call. V lost 10 bases and J 8 bases, leaving 15 bases between the germline ends. The CDR3 has 13 residues. Per the germline V gene, CDR1 is PRHDT and CDR2 is FYEKMQ (reference sequence).

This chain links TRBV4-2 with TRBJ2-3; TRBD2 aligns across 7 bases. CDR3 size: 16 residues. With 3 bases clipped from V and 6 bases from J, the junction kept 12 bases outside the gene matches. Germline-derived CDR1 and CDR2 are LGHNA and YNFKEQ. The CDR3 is CASSQGEGADGDTQYF. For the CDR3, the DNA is TGTGCCAGCAGCCAGGGGGAGGGAGCGGATGGGGATACGCAGTATTTT.

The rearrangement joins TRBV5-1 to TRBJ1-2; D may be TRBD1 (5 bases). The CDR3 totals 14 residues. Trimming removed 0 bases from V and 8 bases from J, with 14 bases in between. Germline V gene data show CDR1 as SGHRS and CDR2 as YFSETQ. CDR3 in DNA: TGCGCCAGCAGCTTGGATCCAGGGAACAGAGGCTACACCTTC. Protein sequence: CASSLDPGNRGYTF.

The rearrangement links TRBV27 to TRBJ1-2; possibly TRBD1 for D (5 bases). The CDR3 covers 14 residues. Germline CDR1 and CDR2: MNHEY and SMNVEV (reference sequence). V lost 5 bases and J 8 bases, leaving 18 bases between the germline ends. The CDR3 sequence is CASSGGLDIYGYTF. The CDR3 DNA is TGTGCCAGCAGTGGGGGATTGGACATTTACGGCTACACCTTC.

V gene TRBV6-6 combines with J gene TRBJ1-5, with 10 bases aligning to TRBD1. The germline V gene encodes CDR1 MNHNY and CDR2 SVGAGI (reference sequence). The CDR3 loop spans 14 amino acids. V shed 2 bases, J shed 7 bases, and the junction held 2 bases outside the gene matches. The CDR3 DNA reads TGTGCCAGCAGTTACGGGACAGGGGCACAGCCCCAGCATTTT. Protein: CASSYGTGAQPQHF.